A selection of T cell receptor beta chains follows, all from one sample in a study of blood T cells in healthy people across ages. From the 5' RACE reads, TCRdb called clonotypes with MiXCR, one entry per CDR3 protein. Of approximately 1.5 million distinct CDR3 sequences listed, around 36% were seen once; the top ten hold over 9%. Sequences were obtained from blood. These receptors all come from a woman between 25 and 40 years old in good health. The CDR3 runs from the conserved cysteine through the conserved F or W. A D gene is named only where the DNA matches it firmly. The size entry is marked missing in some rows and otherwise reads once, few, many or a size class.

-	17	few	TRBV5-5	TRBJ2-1	TGTGCCAGCAGCTCACCGGGGCGACACAGCTCCTACAATGAGCAGTTCTTC	CASSSPGRHSSYNEQFF
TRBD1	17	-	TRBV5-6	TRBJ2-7	TGTGCCAGCAGCTACAGCTCGGGCTGGGACAGGGGGCTCGAGCAGTACTTC	CASSYSSGWDRGLEQYF
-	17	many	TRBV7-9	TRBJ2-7	TGTGCCAGCAGCTTAGCGCCATTCGTTAGCGGAAACTACGAGCAGTACTTC	CASSLAPFVSGNYEQYF
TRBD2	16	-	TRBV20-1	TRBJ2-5	TGCAGTGCTAGAGATCCAACTAGCGGGAGTGCAAAGACCCAGTACTTC	CSARDPTSGSAKTQYF
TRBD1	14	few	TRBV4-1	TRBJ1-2	TGCGCCAGCAGCGACACAGGGGGCGCGAAAGGCTACACCTTC	CASSDTGGAKGYTF
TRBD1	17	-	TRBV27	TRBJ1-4	TGTGCCAGCAGTTTATCGGGGACAGGGGACGAGAGTGAAAAACTGTTTTTT	CASSLSGTGDESEKLFF
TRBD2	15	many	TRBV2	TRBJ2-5	TGTGCCAGCAGTACAGGGACTAGCGGTGTCGAGACCCAGTACTTC	CASSTGTSGVETQYF
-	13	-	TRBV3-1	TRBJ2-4	TGTGCCAGCAGCCAAACCCGGGGAGGTCCTCAGTACTTC	CASSQTRGGPQYF
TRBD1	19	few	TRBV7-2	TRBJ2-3	TGTGCCAGCAGTCCACAGTGGGGTTGGCGGACAGGGGTATCAGATACGCAGTATTTT	CASSPQWGWRTGVSDTQYF
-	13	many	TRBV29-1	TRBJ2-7	TGCAGCGTTGAAGATGGGCTAGATGGCGAGCAGTACTTC	CSVEDGLDGEQYF
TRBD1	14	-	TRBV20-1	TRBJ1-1	TGCAGTGCTCCTGCCGGACAGGGGTGGGCTGAAGCTTTCTTT	CSAPAGQGWAEAFF
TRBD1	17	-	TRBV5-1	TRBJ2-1	TGCGCCAGCAGCACCCGTACCGGGACAGGGCTGGACAATGAGCAGTTCTTC	CASSTRTGTGLDNEQFF
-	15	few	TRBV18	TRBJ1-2	TGTGCCAGCTCACCAGGTTCGGGCCCCAACTATGGCTACACCTTC	CASSPGSGPNYGYTF
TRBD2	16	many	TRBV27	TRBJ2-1	TGTGCCAGCAGCCTGACGGGACTAGCGGGATCTAATGAGCAGTTCTTC	CASSLTGLAGSNEQFF
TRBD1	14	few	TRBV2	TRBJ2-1	TGTGCCAGCTATGACAGGGTCTCCTACAATGAGCAGTTCTTC	CASYDRVSYNEQFF
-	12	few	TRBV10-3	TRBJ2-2	TGTGCCATCAGTGAGGGGTCCGGGGAGCTGTTTTTT	CAISEGSGELFF
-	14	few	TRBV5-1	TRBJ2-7	TGCGCCAGTAGCTTGGACACACTCTCCTACGAGCAGTACTTC	CASSLDTLSYEQYF
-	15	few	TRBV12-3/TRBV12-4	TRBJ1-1	TGTGCCAGCAGTTTCCTGAGTCCGGGGAATGGTGAAGCTTTCTTT	CASSFLSPGNGEAFF
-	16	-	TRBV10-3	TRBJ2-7	TGTGCCATCAGTGAGTCCCCGGAGGGAGGCGGGTACGAGCAGTACTTC	CAISESPEGGGYEQYF
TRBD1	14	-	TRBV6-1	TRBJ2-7	TGTGCCAGCAGCGGACGACAGGGCCCCTACGAGCAGTACTTC	CASSGRQGPYEQYF
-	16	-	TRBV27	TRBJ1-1	TGTGCCAGCAGTTTCGGCTATGGTATGGGGAACACTGAAGCTTTCTTT	CASSFGYGMGNTEAFF
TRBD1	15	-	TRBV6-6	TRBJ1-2	TGTGCCGGCAGTTCGTTGGACAGGGGGAACTATGGCTACACCTTC	CAGSSLDRGNYGYTF
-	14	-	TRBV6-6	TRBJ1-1	TGTGCCAGCATTGATTCAGCCATGAACACTGAAGCTTTCTTT	CASIDSAMNTEAFF
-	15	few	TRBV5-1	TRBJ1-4	TGCGCCAGCAGCCCCCGGGTTGCAACTAATGAAAAACTGTTTTTT	CASSPRVATNEKLFF
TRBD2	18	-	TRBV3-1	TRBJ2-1	TGTGCCAGCAGCCAAGAACCCTGGCGGGAGGGCCTAAACAATGAGCAGTTCTTC	CASSQEPWREGLNNEQFF
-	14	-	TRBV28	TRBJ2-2	TGTGCCAGCAGTTTAAACCGGGTGGGCGGGGAGCTGTTTTTT	CASSLNRVGGELFF
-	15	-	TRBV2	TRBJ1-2	TGTGCCAGCAGTGATTCACGGGCTCCTAACTATGGCTACACCTTC	CASSDSRAPNYGYTF
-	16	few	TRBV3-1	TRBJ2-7	TGTGCCAGCAGCCAAGAGTTCAGGGAACCCTCCTACGAGCAGTACTTC	CASSQEFREPSYEQYF
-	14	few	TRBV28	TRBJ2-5	TGTGCCAGCATGGAACAGGGCTACCAAGAGACCCAGTACTTC	CASMEQGYQETQYF
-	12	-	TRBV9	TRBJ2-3	TGTGCCAGCGGGATGTACACAGATACGCAGTATTTT	CASGMYTDTQYF
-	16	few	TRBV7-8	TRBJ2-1	TGTGCCAGCACCGAGGGGCTAGCTATGGAGGGGAATGAGCAGTTCTTC	CASTEGLAMEGNEQFF
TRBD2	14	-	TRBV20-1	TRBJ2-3	TGCAGTGCCAGGCCGGGACTAGCAGCTGATACGCAGTATTTT	CSARPGLAADTQYF
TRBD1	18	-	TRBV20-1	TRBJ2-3	TGCAGTGCGCGGACAGGGAACGCACCCCCCCGAAACACAGATACGCAGTATTTT	CSARTGNAPPRNTDTQYF
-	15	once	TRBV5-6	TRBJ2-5	TGTGCCAGCAGCTTAGGATACTCGAGGTGGGAGACCCAGTACTTC	CASSLGYSRWETQYF
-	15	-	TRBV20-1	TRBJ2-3	TGCAGTGTGAGGGCGGGGGCTTCTGTCACAGATACGCAGTATTTT	CSVRAGASVTDTQYF
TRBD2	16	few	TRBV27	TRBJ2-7	TGTGCCAGCAGTCCTGATCTAGCGGGTCTGACCTGGGAGCAGTACTTC	CASSPDLAGLTWEQYF
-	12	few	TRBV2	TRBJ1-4	TGTGCCAGCAGTCAATCGGGGGAAAAACTGTTTTTT	CASSQSGEKLFF
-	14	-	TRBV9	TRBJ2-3	TGTGCCAGCAGCGCGGGGGGGACAGCGGATACGCAGTATTTT	CASSAGGTADTQYF
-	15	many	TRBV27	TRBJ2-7	TGTGCCAGCAGTTTATCGCTACTGGGGAGGAGCGAGCAGTACTTC	CASSLSLLGRSEQYF
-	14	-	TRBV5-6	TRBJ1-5	TGTGCCAGCAGCGGGGGATTGCGCAATCAGCCCCAGCATTTT	CASSGGLRNQPQHF
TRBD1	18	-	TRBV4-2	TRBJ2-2	TGTGCCAGCAGCGAGTTGCTTAATCTCCGGACAGGAAGGGGGGAGCTGTTTTTT	CASSELLNLRTGRGELFF
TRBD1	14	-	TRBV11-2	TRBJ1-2	TGTGCCAGCAGCTTAGTTAGGACAGGGGTTGGCTACACCTTC	CASSLVRTGVGYTF
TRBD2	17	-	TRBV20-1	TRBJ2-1	TGCAGTGCTACCAGGACTAGCGGGGGGCCTTCCTACGATGAGCAGTTCTTC	CSATRTSGGPSYDEQFF
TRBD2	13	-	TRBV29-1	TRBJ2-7	TGCAGCGTCTGTACTAGCGGGTGCTACGAGCAGTACTTC	CSVCTSGCYEQYF
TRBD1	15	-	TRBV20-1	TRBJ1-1	TGCAGTGCTGGAGACGGACAGGGGCGAGGCACTGAAGCTTTCTTT	CSAGDGQGRGTEAFF
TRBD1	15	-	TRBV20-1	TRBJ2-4	TGCAGTGCTAGAGATGACAGGGGGGGCCCAAACATTCAGTACTTC	CSARDDRGGPNIQYF
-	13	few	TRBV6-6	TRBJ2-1	TGTGCCAGCAGTTCCACGGTCTCCGAGGGGCAGTTCTTC	CASSSTVSEGQFF
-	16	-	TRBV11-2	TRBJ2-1	TGTGCCAGCAGCCACCCCTTGAAGGGGGGACGCAATGAGCAGTTCTTC	CASSHPLKGGRNEQFF
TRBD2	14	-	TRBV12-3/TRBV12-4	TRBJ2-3	TGTACCAGCCATCACGGGGGGATCGGGGATACGCAGTATTTT	CTSHHGGIGDTQYF
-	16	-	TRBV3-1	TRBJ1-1	TGTGCCAGCAGCCAGAGACCGGGACACTGGAACACTGAAGCTTTCTTT	CASSQRPGHWNTEAFF
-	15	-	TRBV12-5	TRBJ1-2	TGTGCTAGTGGTCTCGGACGCGAGCTCGGCTATGGCTACACCTTC	CASGLGRELGYGYTF
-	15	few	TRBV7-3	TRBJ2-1	TGTGCCAGCAGCCCCCAACGAGGACAGTACAATGAGCAGTTCTTC	CASSPQRGQYNEQFF
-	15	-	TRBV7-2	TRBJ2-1	TGTGCCGGCGCCTGGAGCGCGAGCTCCTACAATGAGCAGTTCTTC	CAGAWSASSYNEQFF
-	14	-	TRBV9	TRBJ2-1	TGTGCCAGCAGCGAGCTTAACACCTACAATGAGCAGTTCTTC	CASSELNTYNEQFF